This record looks at one T cell receptor beta chain sequence and its context. This specimen comes from a study of low-dose radiotherapy and immunotherapy resistance in tumors. The time point denotes: before trial treatment. The CDR3 is 16 amino acids. Trimming took off 2 bases at V and 3 bases at J, with 14 bases between the two ends. The germline V gene encodes CDR1 MDHEN and CDR2 SYDVKM. TRAV- and TRBV-specific primers, spanning alpha and beta chains, primed first-strand cDNA. The PCR that amplified TCRs ran for approximately 20 cycles, relying on a constant-region primer and a V-primer adapter. Each CDR3 protein is one row after TCRdb ran MiXCR on the reads. The table has approximately 70,000 distinct CDR3 sequences, around a third seen once.

The sequence was obtained from a female donor with ovarian cancer. Sequenced here: PBMCs, sampled before treatment. V gene TRBV28 combines with J gene TRBJ2-1; D not certain. In nucleotides, the CDR3 is TGTGCCAGCAGTTTAATAGGGCGGAGCTACTACAATGAGCAGTTCTTC. It yields the protein CASSLIGRSYYNEQFF.